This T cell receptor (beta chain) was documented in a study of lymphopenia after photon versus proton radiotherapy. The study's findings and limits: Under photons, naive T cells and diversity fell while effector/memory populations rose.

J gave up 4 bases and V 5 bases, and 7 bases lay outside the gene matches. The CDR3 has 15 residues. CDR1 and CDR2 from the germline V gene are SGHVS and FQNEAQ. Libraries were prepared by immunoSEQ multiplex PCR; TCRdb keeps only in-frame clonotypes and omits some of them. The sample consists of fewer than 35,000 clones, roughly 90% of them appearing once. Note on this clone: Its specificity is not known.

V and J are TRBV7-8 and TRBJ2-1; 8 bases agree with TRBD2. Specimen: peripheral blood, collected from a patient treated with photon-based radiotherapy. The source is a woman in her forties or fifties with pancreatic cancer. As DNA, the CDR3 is TGTGCCAGCAGCCCCACCGGGACTAGGTACAATGAGCAGTTCTTC. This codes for CASSPTGTRYNEQFF.